This T cell receptor beta chain was obtained from a study of blood T cell repertoires in COVID-19. This CDR3 region has 15 residues. CDR1 and CDR2 (germline): MGHRA, YSYEKL. The ends were cut back, 0 bases at V and 5 bases at J, with 10 bases in the middle. The assay was immunoSEQ multiplex PCR, and TCRdb's table has in-frame clones only and misses some. The sample yields more than 85,000 clones, roughly 92% seen once. The TCR sequence derives from a woman in her 50s with COVID-19, enrolled during active disease. Sequenced sample: peripheral blood. V usage is TRBV4-1 and J usage is TRBJ1-4, with a tentative D call TRBD1 (5 bases). CDR3 loop: CASSQDDRTNEKLFF. The DNA of the CDR3 is TGCGCCAGCAGCCAAGACGACCGGACAAATGAAAAACTGTTTTTT.